A selection of T cell receptor beta chains follows, all from one sample in a study of T cells in Graves' hyperthyroidism and ophthalmopathy. TCRdb used MiXCR to reprocess the multiplex PCR reads, holding one entry per CDR3 protein. Among under 300,000 distinct CDR3 sequences listed, approximately 15% were seen once. Input material: blood. The receptors were gathered from a woman in her 40s with Graves' hyperthyroidism. Both conserved end residues are part of each CDR3. A D gene is named only where the DNA matches it firmly. Clone size, where shown, is once, few, many, or a class for clones that have expanded.

cdr3_aa | cdr3_nt | d_call | clone_size | j_call | v_call
CASGLVGSGKLGTDTQYF | TGTGCTAGTGGTTTGGTGGGTAGCGGGAAGTTGGGCACAGATACGCAGTATTTT | TRBD2 | many | TRBJ2-3 | TRBV12-5
CATSDSGSDGSFALYF | TGTGCCACCAGTGACTCCGGATCGGACGGCTCTTTCGCTTTATATTTT | NA | few | TRBJ1-3 | TRBV24-1
CASSKQGTSGNYEQYF | TGTGCCAGCAGCAAACAGGGGACTAGCGGGAACTACGAGCAGTACTTC | TRBD2 | many | TRBJ2-7 | TRBV11-3
CASSQDRRDGYNEQFF | TGCGCCAGCAGCCAAGACCGGCGGGATGGTTACAATGAGCAGTTCTTC | NA | few | TRBJ2-1 | TRBV4-1
CASSLVWASTYEQYF | TGTGCCAGCAGCTTAGTTTGGGCCAGTACCTACGAGCAGTACTTC | NA | many | TRBJ2-7 | TRBV7-9
CASSFVMNTEAFF | TGTGCCAGCAGCTTTGTCATGAACACTGAAGCTTTCTTT | NA | many | TRBJ1-1 | TRBV7-8
CASSYSRPGIRNFQETQYF | TGTGCCAGCAGTTACTCCCGGCCGGGCATAAGAAATTTCCAAGAGACCCAGTACTTC | NA | few | TRBJ2-5 | TRBV6-5
CSARVGQLRTDTQYF | TGCAGTGCTAGAGTGGGACAGCTCCGCACAGATACGCAGTATTTT | TRBD1 | NA | TRBJ2-3 | TRBV20-1
CASSEFFRFMNTEAFF | TGTGCCAGCAGTGAGTTCTTCCGTTTCATGAACACTGAAGCTTTCTTT | NA | many | TRBJ1-1 | TRBV6-2/TRBV6-3
CASSFASQETQYF | TGTGCCAGCAGCTTTGCTAGTCAAGAGACCCAGTACTTC | NA | NA | TRBJ2-5 | TRBV13
CASSEMTPLHF | TGTGCCAGCAGTGAGATGACACCCCTCCACTTT | NA | many | TRBJ1-6 | TRBV6-1
CSVRDRSYNEQFF | TGCAGCGTAAGGGACAGGTCCTACAATGAGCAGTTCTTC | TRBD1 | many | TRBJ2-1 | TRBV29-1
CASSWRGTAANYGYTF | TGTGCCAGCAGTTGGCGCGGGACAGCAGCTAACTATGGCTACACCTTC | TRBD1 | many | TRBJ1-2 | TRBV27
CASSYRGTNEKLFF | TGTGCCAGCAGTTACAGGGGAACTAATGAAAAACTGTTTTTT | NA | many | TRBJ1-4 | TRBV6-5
CASGGPTRLEQFF | TGTGCCAGCGGGGGCCCCACAAGGTTGGAGCAGTTCTTC | NA | few | TRBJ2-1 | TRBV6-4
CASSEQLAGELFF | TGTGCCAGCAGTGAACAGTTGGCCGGGGAGCTGTTTTTT | NA | many | TRBJ2-2 | TRBV2
CATEPGQGRLGETQYF | TGTGCCACCGAACCGGGACAGGGTCGCCTGGGGGAGACCCAGTACTTC | TRBD1 | many | TRBJ2-5 | TRBV15
CASSPMGGGANEKLFF | TGTGCCAGCTCACCGATGGGCGGGGGCGCGAATGAAAAACTGTTTTTT | NA | few | TRBJ1-4 | TRBV18
CAISEAPGGRGNTIYF | TGTGCCATCAGTGAGGCCCCGGGCGGGCGAGGAAACACCATATATTTT | NA | NA | TRBJ1-3 | TRBV10-3
CASSQGGDRGSPLHF | TGTGCCAGCAGCCAAGGGGGGGACAGGGGCTCACCCCTCCACTTT | TRBD1 | NA | TRBJ1-6 | TRBV4-2
CASRPKRLGGQTPNTGELFF | TGTGCCAGCAGACCCAAAAGGCTCGGAGGACAGACACCGAACACCGGGGAGCTGTTTTTT | NA | few | TRBJ2-2 | TRBV4-2
CASSFPGNEQYF | TGTGCCAGCAGTTTCCCTGGGAACGAGCAGTACTTC | NA | many | TRBJ2-7 | TRBV27
CASSGGQGANSPLHF | TGTGCCAGCAGTGGTGGACAGGGGGCGAATTCACCCCTCCACTTT | TRBD1 | NA | TRBJ1-6 | TRBV2
CSVEASGRGKNIQYF | TGCAGCGTTGAAGCTAGCGGGAGAGGCAAAAACATTCAGTACTTC | TRBD2 | NA | TRBJ2-4 | TRBV29-1
CASSQEARSSGNTIYF | TGTGCCAGCAGCCAAGAGGCAAGGAGCTCTGGAAACACCATATATTTT | NA | many | TRBJ1-3 | TRBV14
CASGFSRGAEQYF | TGTGCTAGTGGTTTCTCCCGGGGGGCCGAGCAGTACTTC | NA | few | TRBJ2-7 | TRBV12-5
CASSDRNYGYTF | TGTGCCAGCAGTGACCGGAACTATGGCTACACCTTC | NA | many | TRBJ1-2 | TRBV6-1
CASSQGTGGQETQYF | TGTGCCAGCAGCCAAGGGACAGGGGGCCAAGAGACCCAGTACTTC | TRBD1 | NA | TRBJ2-5 | TRBV3-1
CASRFSGGETQYF | TGTGCCAGCAGGTTTAGCGGGGGGGAGACCCAGTACTTC | TRBD2 | few | TRBJ2-5 | TRBV7-8
CASGGLGTEAFF | TGTGCTAGTGGGGGGTTAGGCACTGAAGCTTTCTTT | NA | many | TRBJ1-1 | TRBV12-5
CASSLVLTGTGTQYF | TGTGCCAGCAGTCTCGTCCTTACTGGCACAGGTACGCAGTATTTT | NA | NA | TRBJ2-3 | TRBV27
CASSLEPGVETQYF | TGTGCCAGCAGCTTGGAGCCAGGGGTAGAGACCCAGTACTTC | NA | many | TRBJ2-5 | TRBV5-8
CATSPGDRGSYGYTF | TGTGCCACCAGCCCAGGCGACAGGGGGAGTTATGGCTACACCTTC | TRBD1 | many | TRBJ1-2 | TRBV15
CASSLVQAGGETQYF | TGTGCCAGCAGTTTAGTTCAGGCGGGGGGGGAGACCCAGTACTTC | TRBD2 | few | TRBJ2-5 | TRBV28
CASSLEGSYNEQFF | TGTGCCAGCAGCTTAGAAGGCTCCTACAATGAGCAGTTCTTC | NA | many | TRBJ2-1 | TRBV7-3
CASSLVKNSNEQFF | TGTGCCAGCAGCTTAGTGAAGAATTCCAATGAGCAGTTCTTC | NA | many | TRBJ2-1 | TRBV7-2
CASRGLGLTNEQFF | TGTGCCAGCAGAGGACTAGGATTGACCAATGAGCAGTTCTTC | TRBD2 | many | TRBJ2-1 | TRBV2
CASSRTRARYNEQFF | TGTGCCAGCAGCCGAACTAGAGCTCGTTACAATGAGCAGTTCTTC | NA | many | TRBJ2-1 | TRBV7-2
CASSEFMEDRGEQYF | TGTGCCAGCAGTGAATTTATGGAGGACAGGGGCGAGCAGTACTTC | TRBD1 | many | TRBJ2-7 | TRBV2
CASSLGYGSVYEQYF | TGTGCCAGCAGCTTAGGTTACGGGAGTGTATACGAGCAGTACTTC | NA | many | TRBJ2-7 | TRBV7-2
CASGQGNTIYF | TGTGCCAGCGGGCAAGGAAACACCATATATTTT | NA | NA | TRBJ1-3 | TRBV12-3/TRBV12-4
CAISALADTQYF | TGTGCCATCAGTGCACTAGCAGATACGCAGTATTTT | NA | NA | TRBJ2-3 | TRBV10-3
CASSQGGGASRNSPLHF | TGTGCCAGTAGCCAGGGGGGAGGGGCGTCACGGAATTCACCCCTCCACTTT | TRBD1 | many | TRBJ1-6 | TRBV19
CASRLDGSGRSSNTGELFF | TGTGCCAGCAGGTTGGACGGTAGCGGGAGGTCCTCGAACACCGGGGAGCTGTTTTTT | TRBD2 | few | TRBJ2-2 | TRBV6-5